The clone carrying this TCR beta chain was counted once. Antigen: not known. These data originate in a study of cytomegalovirus exposure and HLA in healthy donors. Both 60 Vbeta primers and 13 Jbeta primers went into the PCR. Sequencing used immunoSEQ multiplex PCR; TCRdb keeps in-frame clones, though not all of them. The top ten hold 1.8% of the sample, which has about 98,000 clones, roughly 70% seen once. Overall study results and limits: The authors confirmed in vitro that a few CMV-associated chains were specific for CMV antigens. Later genetic work tied a missense DCLRE1C variant to beta-chain V and J trimming.

The germline CDR1 and CDR2 sequences are SGHTA and FQGNSA. J was trimmed by 6 bases and V by 7 bases; bases with no gene match: 8. CDR3 length: 14 residues. The clonotype comes from a male donor in good health and CMV-seronegative. Sequenced: PBMCs. The gene calls are TRBV7-2 and TRBJ1-5, with 8 bases identical to TRBD1. CDR3 DNA sequence: TGTGCCAGCACCCAACAGGGGGGAGGTCAGCCCCAGCATTTT. Protein product: CASTQQGGGQPQHF.